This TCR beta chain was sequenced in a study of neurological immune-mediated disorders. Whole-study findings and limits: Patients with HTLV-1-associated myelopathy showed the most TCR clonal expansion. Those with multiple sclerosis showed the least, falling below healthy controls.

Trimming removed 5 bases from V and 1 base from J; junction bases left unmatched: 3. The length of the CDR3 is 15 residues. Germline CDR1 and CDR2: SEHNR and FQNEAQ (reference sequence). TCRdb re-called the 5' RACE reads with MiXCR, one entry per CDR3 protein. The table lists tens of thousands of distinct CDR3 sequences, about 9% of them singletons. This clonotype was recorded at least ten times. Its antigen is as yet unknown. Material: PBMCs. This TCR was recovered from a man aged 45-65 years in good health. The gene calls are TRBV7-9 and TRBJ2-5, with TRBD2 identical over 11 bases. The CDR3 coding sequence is TGTGCCAGCAGCGAGGGGACTAGCGGCCAAGAGACCCAGTACTTC. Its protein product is CASSEGTSGQETQYF.